These 19 T cell receptor beta chains originate from one sample sequenced in a study of identical twins (dated by TCRdb to the mid-2010s). Receptor libraries were prepared by 5' RACE. The reads were generated on an Illumina HiSeq 2000. TCRdb reanalyzed the raw reads on its own, using fastp at Q25 for trimming and MiXCR for clone calling, and kept in-frame beta chains. All rows with the same CDR3 protein become a single entry with the most common DNA and genes. The sample table lists about 240,000 distinct CDR3 sequences, 8% to 11% of them with a count of one. The top ten clones comprise roughly 10% of the sample. The sequenced sample consisted of memory T cells sorted from blood. The cell subset or site label, as the study defines it: CD45RO+ enriched T cells. The receptor source for this set is a man aged 50-60 years in good health.

The CDR3 is CASSSIGGTYAYEQYF. The DNA for the CDR3 is TGTGCCAGCAGTTCCATAGGAGGGACTTACGCCTACGAGCAGTACTTC. The chain carries TRBV27 and TRBJ2-7, with a possible D match to TRBD2 (6 bases). The CDR3 is made up of 16 amino acids. In germline, CDR1 is MNHEY, CDR2 SMNVEV (reference sequence). Trimming left V 4 bases short and J 2 bases short, with 18 bases between.

This clonotype was recorded a few times. The chain recombines TRBV15 with TRBJ2-7; D call uncertain. Per germline, CDR1 LNHNV and CDR2 YYDKDF (reference sequence). Trimming cost V 5 bases and J 5 bases, with 22 bases left between them. The CDR3 covers 16 residues. CDR3 amino acids: CATSLRPGHRPHEQYF. As DNA, the CDR3 is TGTGCCACCAGCCTGCGGCCGGGCCATCGGCCACACGAGCAGTACTTC.

This clonotype was seen a handful of times. This chain joins TRBV6-5 and TRBJ2-7, with 9 bases fitting TRBD1. In germline, CDR1 is MNHEY, CDR2 SVGAGI. The J segment lost 2 bases and the V segment lost 5 bases, leaving 7 bases of the junction unmatched. This CDR3 spans 15 amino acids. The CDR3 spells CASSTDWTGAYEQYF. The CDR3 bases are TGTGCCAGCAGTACCGATTGGACAGGGGCCTACGAGCAGTACTTC.

The rearrangement joins TRBV24-1 to TRBJ2-1; 9 bases fit TRBD1. The junction had 5 bases not matched to a gene; V was cut back by 4 bases and J by 2 bases. CDR3 length: 16 residues. The germline V gene has CDR1 KGHDR and CDR2 SFDVKD. The CDR3 nucleotides are TGTGCCACCAGTGACCCGGACAGGGGAGCCTACAATGAGCAGTTCTTC. Protein product: CATSDPDRGAYNEQFF.

This clonotype was counted a few times. The chain has TRBV28 and TRBJ2-2; perhaps TRBD1 as D (6 bases). V lost 5 bases, J lost 6 bases, and 13 bases lay in between. CDR3 length: 14 residues. Looked up from germline, CDR1 is MDHEN and CDR2 is SYDVKM. CDR3 sequence reads: CASSGTGRPGELFF. CDR3 nucleotides: TGTGCCAGCAGTGGTACAGGGAGACCCGGGGAGCTGTTTTTT.

This clonotype has only one observation. The chain employs TRBV9 and TRBJ2-1, with D uncertain. The CDR3 loop spans 13 amino acids. Germline V gene data show CDR1 as SGDLS and CDR2 as YYNGEE. V was pared by 0 bases and J by 8 bases, with 9 bases between. CDR3: CASSVEVVDEQFF. The CDR3 coding sequence is TGTGCCAGCAGCGTAGAGGTGGTTGATGAGCAGTTCTTC.

V and J are TRBV6-2 or TRBV6-3 and TRBJ2-6; D not resolved. From germline, CDR1 is MNHEY and CDR2 SVGEGT. With 5 bases removed from V and 4 bases from J, the gap between germline ends came to 9 bases. The CDR3 has 14 residues. The CDR3 sequence is CASSGFPGANVLTF. The CDR3 DNA is TGTGCCAGCAGTGGTTTCCCCGGGGCCAACGTCCTGACTTTC.

This clonotype was counted ten times or more. The gene calls are TRBV5-1 and TRBJ2-3; D unclear. The germline gives CDR1 SGHRS, CDR2 YFSETQ. CDR3 length equals 12 residues. V gave up 5 bases and J gave up 3 bases, with 7 bases separating them. The CDR3 DNA reads as TGCGCCAGCAGTTATGGGACAGATACGCAGTATTTT. This sequence encodes CASSYGTDTQYF.

The chain couples TRBV5-6 to TRBJ2-1; D gene ambiguous. This CDR3 spans 15 amino acids. Germline lookup yields CDR1 SGHDT and CDR2 YYEEEE. Trimming took off 1 base at V and 8 bases at J, with 16 bases between the two ends. The CDR3: CASSLIGPRVYEQFF. CDR3 DNA sequence: TGTGCCAGCAGCTTGATCGGTCCCCGGGTCTATGAGCAGTTCTTC.

This clonotype was counted at least ten times. This sequence joins TRBV24-1 and TRBJ2-1; possibly TRBD1 for D (6 bases). Looked up from germline, CDR1 is KGHDR and CDR2 is SFDVKD. V gave up 3 bases and J gave up 10 bases, with 12 bases separating them. The CDR3 runs 13 residues. In nucleotides, the CDR3 is TGTGCCACCAGTGATCTACAGGGTCGCGAGCAGTTCTTC. Protein: CATSDLQGREQFF.

The gene calls are TRBV6-2 or TRBV6-3 and TRBJ2-6; tentatively, D is TRBD1 (6 bases). CDR3 length: 19 amino acids. Trimming removed 5 bases from V and 0 bases from J, with 20 bases in between. Germline V gene lookup returns CDR1 MNHEY and CDR2 SVGEGT. CDR3 in amino acids: CASSLTLDSSYSGANVLTF. CDR3 nucleotides: TGTGCCAGCAGTCTGACACTGGACAGCTCCTACTCTGGGGCCAACGTCCTGACTTTC.

The gene calls are TRBV27 and TRBJ1-6; the match to TRBD1 covers 10 bases. The CDR3 loop spans 18 amino acids. J gave up 0 bases and V 6 bases, and 8 bases lay outside the gene matches. Germline-derived CDR1 and CDR2 are MNHEY and SMNVEV (reference sequence). DNA for the CDR3: TGTGCCAGCAGCCGGGGGACAGGGGCGGGCTCCTATAATTCACCCCTCCACTTT. Translating gives CASSRGTGAGSYNSPLHF.

The J gene is TRBJ2-7, the V gene TRBV7-6; 9 nucleotides align to TRBD1. CDR1 and CDR2 from the germline V gene are SGHVS and FNYEAQ. The V segment lost 6 bases and the J segment 5 bases; nucleotides outside the gene matches: 5. This CDR3 has 13 residues. CDR3 amino acids: CASSSDRGHEQYF. The CDR3 coding sequence is TGTGCCAGCAGTTCGGACAGGGGTCACGAGCAGTACTTC.

The rearrangement uses TRBV29-1 and TRBJ2-2; the D gene is possibly TRBD2 (6 bases). CDR1 and CDR2 from the germline V gene are SQVTM and ANQGSEA. This CDR3 spans 14 amino acids. V was cut by 5 bases and J by 1 base, with 11 bases left in between. The CDR3 DNA follows: TGCAGCGTTCGGAATAGCGGGAACACCGGGGAGCTGTTTTTT. It yields the protein CSVRNSGNTGELFF.

This clonotype was counted many times. The genes are TRBV16 and TRBJ2-5, with D possibly matching TRBD2 (5 bases). Deletions cut 7 bases from V and 4 bases from J, with 13 bases between. Germline CDR1 reads KGHSY; CDR2 reads FQNENV. The CDR3 totals 13 residues. The CDR3 DNA reads TGTGCCAGCACCACGGGGTCCAGAGAGACCCAGTACTTC. The encoded protein is CASTTGSRETQYF.

This clonotype is classed as medium-sized. The chain links TRBV29-1 to TRBJ2-7, with 10 bases lining up with TRBD1. Germline lookup yields CDR1 SQVTM and CDR2 ANQGSEA. This CDR3 spans 15 amino acids. Unmatched junction bases numbered 7, after V lost 2 bases and J lost 3 bases. CDR3 protein: CSVESDRGGFYEQYF. The DNA for the CDR3 is TGCAGCGTTGAATCGGACAGGGGGGGTTTCTACGAGCAGTACTTC.

This clonotype was recorded many times. The chain carries TRBV28 and TRBJ2-2, with 10 bases matching TRBD2. Looked up from germline, CDR1 is MDHEN and CDR2 is SYDVKM. V lost 5 bases to trimming and J lost 5 bases; unmatched junction nucleotides: 5. The CDR3 is made up of 15 amino acids. The CDR3 sequence is CASSLLAGVTGELFF. For the CDR3, the DNA is TGTGCCAGCAGTCTTCTAGCGGGGGTAACCGGGGAGCTGTTTTTT.

This clonotype was counted at least ten times. The genes are TRBV7-2 and TRBJ2-3, with unresolved D. This CDR3 contains 15 residues. Germline V CDR1 and CDR2: SGHTA, FQGNSA. Deletions cut 1 base from V and 3 bases from J, with 11 bases between. In nucleotides, the CDR3 is TGTGCCAGCAGCTTAGGACCCGGACGGACAGATACGCAGTATTTT. This codes for CASSLGPGRTDTQYF.

This clonotype was recorded at least ten times. The CDR3, as DNA: TGCAGTGCTAGAGATGTGAGGGGGTCAGAGAGCTACACCTTC. It yields the protein CSARDVRGSESYTF. V usage is TRBV20-1 and J usage is TRBJ1-2; possible D gene TRBD1, 6 bases. The CDR3 covers 14 residues. The V end lost 0 bases, the J end lost 9 bases, and 17 bases lay between the germline ends. CDR1 and CDR2 (germline): DFQATT, SNEGSKA (reference sequence).